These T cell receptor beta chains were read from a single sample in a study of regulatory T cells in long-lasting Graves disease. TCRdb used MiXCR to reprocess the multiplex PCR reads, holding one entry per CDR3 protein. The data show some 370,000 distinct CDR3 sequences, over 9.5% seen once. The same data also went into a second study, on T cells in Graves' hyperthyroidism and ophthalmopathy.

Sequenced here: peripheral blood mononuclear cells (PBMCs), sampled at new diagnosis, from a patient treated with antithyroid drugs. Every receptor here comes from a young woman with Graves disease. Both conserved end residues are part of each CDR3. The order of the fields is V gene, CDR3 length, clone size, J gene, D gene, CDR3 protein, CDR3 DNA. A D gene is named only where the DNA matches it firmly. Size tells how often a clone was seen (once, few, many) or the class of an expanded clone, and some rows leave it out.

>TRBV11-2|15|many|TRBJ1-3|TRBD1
CASSRDRGRGNTIYF
TGTGCCAGCAGCCGGGACAGGGGTAGAGGAAACACCATATATTTT
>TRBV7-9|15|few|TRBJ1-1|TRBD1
CASSPRGQGRTEAFF
TGTGCCAGCAGCCCGCGGGGACAGGGCAGAACTGAAGCTTTCTTT
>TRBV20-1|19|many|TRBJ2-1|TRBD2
CSARVGWLAGRLLYNEQFF
TGCAGTGCTAGAGTAGGTTGGCTAGCGGGTAGGTTACTGTACAATGAGCAGTTCTTC
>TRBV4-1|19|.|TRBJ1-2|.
CASSQDFLIGRDSNYGYTF
TGCGCCAGCAGCCAAGATTTTTTGATCGGCAGGGATTCAAACTATGGCTACACCTTC
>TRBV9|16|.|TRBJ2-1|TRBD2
CASSVVSGATYNEQFF
TGTGCCAGCAGCGTAGTTAGCGGGGCCACCTACAATGAGCAGTTCTTC
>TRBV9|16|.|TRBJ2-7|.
CASSVDPGRGIHEQYF
TGTGCCAGCAGCGTAGATCCGGGGCGCGGAATCCACGAGCAGTACTTC
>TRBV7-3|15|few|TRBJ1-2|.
CASSLTPSGAYGYTF
TGTGCCAGCAGCTTAACCCCTAGCGGGGCCTATGGCTACACCTTC
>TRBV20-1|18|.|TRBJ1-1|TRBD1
CSALPGTGSEAWVTEAFF
TGCAGTGCCCTACCCGGGACAGGGTCGGAGGCGTGGGTTACCGAAGCTTTCTTT
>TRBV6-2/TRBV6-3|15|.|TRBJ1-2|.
CASRPGQSGYYGYTF
TGTGCCAGCAGACCTGGACAATCGGGATACTATGGCTACACCTTC
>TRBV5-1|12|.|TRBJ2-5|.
CASSPTSETQYF
TGCGCCAGCAGCCCTACCTCAGAGACCCAGTACTTC
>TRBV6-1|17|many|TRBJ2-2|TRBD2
CASSGPDGGADTGELFF
TGTGCCAGCAGTGGACCTGACGGGGGGGCCGACACCGGGGAGCTGTTTTTT
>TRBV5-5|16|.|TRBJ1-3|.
CASSLGRPSSGNTIYF
TGTGCCAGCAGCCTAGGCCGGCCCAGCTCTGGAAACACCATATATTTT
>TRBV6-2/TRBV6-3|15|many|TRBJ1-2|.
CASSYGVTANYGYTF
TGTGCCAGCAGTTACGGGGTAACGGCTAACTATGGCTACACCTTC
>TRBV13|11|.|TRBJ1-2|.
CASSPTRGYTF
TGTGCCAGCAGCCCCACGCGGGGCTACACCTTC
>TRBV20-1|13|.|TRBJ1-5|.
CSASTVGNQPQHF
TGCAGTGCTTCAACAGTGGGCAATCAGCCCCAGCATTTT
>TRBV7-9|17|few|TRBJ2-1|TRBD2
CASSPPIRLAAYNEQFF
TGTGCCAGCAGCCCACCAATCCGACTAGCGGCCTACAATGAGCAGTTCTTC
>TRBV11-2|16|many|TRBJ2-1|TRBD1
CASSPPGTGAYNEQFF
TGTGCCAGCAGCCCGCCCGGGACAGGGGCTTACAATGAGCAGTTCTTC
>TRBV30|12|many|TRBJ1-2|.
CAWSVLTNGYTF
TGTGCCTGGAGTGTACTTACAAATGGCTACACCTTC
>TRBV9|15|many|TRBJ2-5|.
CASSVVGVAAETQYF
TGTGCCAGCAGCGTAGTCGGGGTAGCGGCGGAGACCCAGTACTTC
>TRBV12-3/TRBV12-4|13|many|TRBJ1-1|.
CASILRGYTEAFF
TGTGCCAGCATCCTGAGGGGCTACACTGAAGCTTTCTTT
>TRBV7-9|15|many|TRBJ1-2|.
CASSPPEWRNYGYTF
TGTGCCAGCAGCCCTCCCGAATGGCGCAACTATGGCTACACCTTC
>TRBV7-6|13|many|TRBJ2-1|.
CASSLRAYNEQFF
TGTGCCAGCAGCTTACGGGCCTACAATGAGCAGTTCTTC
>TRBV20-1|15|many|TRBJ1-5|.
CSAIRGSSAGQPQHF
TGCAGTGCTATCAGGGGCTCATCCGCGGGTCAGCCCCAGCATTTT
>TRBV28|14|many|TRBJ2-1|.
CASSLGGRHNEQFF
TGTGCCAGCAGCTTAGGGGGGAGGCACAATGAGCAGTTCTTC
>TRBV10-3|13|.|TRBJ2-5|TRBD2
CAVGREGRETQYF
TGTGCCGTCGGAAGGGAGGGTCGAGAGACCCAGTACTTC
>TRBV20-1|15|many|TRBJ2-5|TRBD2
CSASGTSGGGGTQYF
TGCAGTGCTAGCGGGACTAGCGGGGGCGGGGGGACCCAGTACTTC
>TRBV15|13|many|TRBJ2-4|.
CATSSIAKNIQYF
TGTGCCACCAGCAGTATAGCCAAAAACATTCAGTACTTC
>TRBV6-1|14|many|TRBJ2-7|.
CASRGLGNSYEQYF
TGTGCCAGCAGGGGATTGGGGAACTCCTACGAGCAGTACTTC
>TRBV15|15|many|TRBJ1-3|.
CATSRVEGVENTIYF
TGTGCCACCAGCAGAGTGGAGGGTGTGGAAAACACCATATATTTT
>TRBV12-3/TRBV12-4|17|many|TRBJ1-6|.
CASTRLPPRSYNSPLHF
TGTGCCAGCACCAGACTCCCCCCCAGGTCCTATAATTCACCCCTCCACTTT
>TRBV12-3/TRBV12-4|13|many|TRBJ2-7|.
CASSPTKGYEQYF
TGTGCCAGCAGCCCAACTAAGGGATACGAGCAGTACTTC
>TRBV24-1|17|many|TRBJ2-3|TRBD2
CATSDPVSGEGPDTQYF
TGTGCCACCAGTGACCCGGTTAGCGGGGAGGGGCCAGATACGCAGTATTTT
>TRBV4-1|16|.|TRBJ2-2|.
CASSQVSTSVAGELFF
TGCGCCAGCAGCCAAGTATCGACGAGTGTAGCCGGGGAGCTGTTTTTT
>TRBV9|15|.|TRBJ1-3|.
CASSHRQSSGNTTYF
TGTGCCAGCAGTCATAGACAGTCCTCTGGAAACACCACATATTTT
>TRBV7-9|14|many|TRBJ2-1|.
CASSTPQGVNEQFF
TGTGCCAGCAGCACACCACAGGGTGTCAATGAGCAGTTCTTC
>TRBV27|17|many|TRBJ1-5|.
CASDAFGGFCSNQPQHF
TGTGCCAGCGATGCCTTTGGAGGTTTTTGTAGCAATCAGCCCCAGCATTTT
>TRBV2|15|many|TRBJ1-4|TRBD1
CASSEGGRGREKLFF
TGTGCCAGCAGTGAAGGTGGCAGGGGGCGCGAAAAACTGTTTTTT
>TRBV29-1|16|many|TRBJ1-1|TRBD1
CSVEQGARWQNTEAFF
TGCAGCGTTGAGCAGGGGGCGAGATGGCAGAACACTGAAGCTTTCTTT
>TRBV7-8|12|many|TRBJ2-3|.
CASSSGSDTQYF
TGTGCCAGCAGCTCGGGTAGCGATACGCAGTATTTT
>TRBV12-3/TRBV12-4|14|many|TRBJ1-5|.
CASSPTSLVQPQHF
TGTGCCAGCAGTCCGACGTCCCTAGTTCAGCCCCAGCATTTT
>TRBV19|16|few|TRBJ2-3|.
CASSTARSASTDTQYF
TGTGCCAGTAGTACTGCTAGGAGTGCTAGCACAGATACGCAGTATTTT
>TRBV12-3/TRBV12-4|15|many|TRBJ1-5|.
CASSPGAGDRQPQHF
TGTGCCAGCAGTCCCGGGGCAGGGGATCGTCAGCCCCAGCATTTT
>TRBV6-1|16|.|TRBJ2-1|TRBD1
CASSAGDRGYWNEQFF
TGTGCCAGCAGTGCAGGAGACAGGGGTTATTGGAATGAGCAGTTCTTC
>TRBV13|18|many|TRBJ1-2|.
CASSLGRRSPWPNYGYTF
TGTGCCAGCAGCTTAGGCCGCCGGTCTCCGTGGCCGAACTATGGCTACACCTTC
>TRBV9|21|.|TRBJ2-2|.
CASSVALARGPTWPNTGELFF
TGTGCCAGCAGCGTAGCTTTGGCGAGGGGACCTACCTGGCCGAACACCGGGGAGCTGTTTTTT
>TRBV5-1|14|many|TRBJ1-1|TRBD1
CASSFEGARTEAFF
TGCGCCAGCAGCTTTGAGGGGGCGAGGACTGAAGCTTTCTTT
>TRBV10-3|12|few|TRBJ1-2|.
CAILGQPYGNTF
TGTGCCATTCTAGGACAGCCCTATGGCAACACCTTC
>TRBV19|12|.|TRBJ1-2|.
CASSPGSHGYTF
TGTGCCAGTAGTCCAGGTTCTCATGGCTACACCTTC
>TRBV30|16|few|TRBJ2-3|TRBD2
CAWTKGLTPFTDTQYF
TGTGCCTGGACCAAGGGACTAACCCCGTTCACAGATACGCAGTATTTT